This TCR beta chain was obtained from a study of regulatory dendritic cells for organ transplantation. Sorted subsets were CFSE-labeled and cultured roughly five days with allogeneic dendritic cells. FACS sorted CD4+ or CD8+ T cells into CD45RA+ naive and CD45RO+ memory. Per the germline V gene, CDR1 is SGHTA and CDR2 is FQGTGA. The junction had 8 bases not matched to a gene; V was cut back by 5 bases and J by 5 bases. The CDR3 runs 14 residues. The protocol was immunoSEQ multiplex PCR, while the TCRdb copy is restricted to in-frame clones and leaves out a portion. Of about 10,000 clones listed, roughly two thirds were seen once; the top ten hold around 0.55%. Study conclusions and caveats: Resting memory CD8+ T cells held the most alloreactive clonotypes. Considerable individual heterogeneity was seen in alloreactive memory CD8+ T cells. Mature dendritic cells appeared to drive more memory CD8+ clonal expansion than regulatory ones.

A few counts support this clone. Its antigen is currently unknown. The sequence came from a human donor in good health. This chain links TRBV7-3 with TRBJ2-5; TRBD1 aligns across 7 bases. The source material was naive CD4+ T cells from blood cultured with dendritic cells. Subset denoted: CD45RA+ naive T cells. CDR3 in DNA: TGTGCCAGCAGCCGGGACAGTCCGTGGGAGACCCAGTACTTC. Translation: CASSRDSPWETQYF. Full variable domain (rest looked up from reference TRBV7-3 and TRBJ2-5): GAGVSQTPSNKVTEKGKYVELRCDPISGHTALYWYRQSLGQGPEFLIYFQGTGAADDSGLPNDRFFAVRPEGSVSTLKIQRTERGDSAVYLCASSRDSPWETQYFGPGTRLLVL.